This T cell receptor beta chain was sequenced in a study of cytomegalovirus exposure and HLA in healthy donors. General study results and limits: An Asian-associated ancestry cluster reportedly showed fewer N-insertions than the approximately 700-donor mean in a later analysis. Immune exposure information available was restricted to CMV serostatus. Being productive about 90% or about 30% of the time was typical of most TCR beta V segments in an earlier analysis.

Details on this clone: The target antigen is unknown. At one boundary the junction diverges from the germline segment, which might be a read error.

PCR used 60 Vbeta primers and 13 Jbeta primers. The method was immunoSEQ multiplex PCR; TCRdb's version includes in-frame clones alone and lacks a portion of them. The sample table includes tens of thousands of clones. The sequence derives from a human donor in good health. The sequenced material came from PBMCs.

The CDR3: CASIWGTEDFF. DNA of the CDR3: TGTGCCAGTATCTGGGGCACTGAAGATTTCTTT. This rearrangement joins TRBV19 to TRBJ1-1; the D gene is possibly TRBD1 (5 bases). The CDR3 has 11 residues. From germline, CDR1 is LNHDA and CDR2 SQIVND (reference sequence).